The rows below give T cell receptor beta chains drawn from one sample of a study of radiotherapy plus CTLA-4 blockade in lung cancer. Clones were sequenced by immunoSEQ multiplex PCR, and TCRdb holds only the in-frame ones, with some missing. The sample lists about 24,000 clones, approximately 74% occurring once. The sample consisted of peripheral blood, taken from a patient treated with radiotherapy plus ipilimumab. These receptors originate from a human donor with non-small cell lung cancer whose response to radiotherapy plus ipilimumab could not be evaluated. Both conserved end residues are part of each CDR3. Fields, in order: J gene, clone size, D gene, V gene, CDR3 protein, CDR3 DNA. D genes are given only for firm matches. Clone size is given for some rows only: seen once, a few or many times, or a class if the clone is expanded.

>TRBJ1-1|few|.|TRBV15
CATSKWVEGGTEAFF
TGTGCCACCAGCAAATGGGTTGAGGGAGGCACTGAAGCTTTCTTT
>TRBJ1-6|.|.|TRBV7-3
CASSLTSLNNSPLHF
TGTGCCAGCAGCTTAACTAGTCTGAATAATTCACCCCTCCACTTT
>TRBJ1-5|few|.|TRBV19
CASSIDITDQPQHF
TGTGCCAGTAGTATAGATATAACTGATCAGCCCCAGCATTTT
>TRBJ2-2|.|.|TRBV6-1
CASSRQSNTGELFF
TGTGCCAGCAGCAGACAGTCGAACACCGGGGAGCTGTTTTTT
>TRBJ2-7|medium-sized|.|TRBV5-5
CASSLVERSYEQYF
TGTGCCAGCAGCTTGGTCGAGAGATCCTACGAGCAGTACTTC
>TRBJ2-7|.|TRBD2|TRBV5-1
CASRASIAGAVNDEQYF
TGCGCCAGCAGAGCGTCTATAGCGGGAGCCGTTAACGACGAGCAGTACTTC
>TRBJ1-2|.|TRBD1|TRBV15
CATSRPKTGGGIRGYTF
TGTGCCACCAGCAGACCGAAAACAGGGGGCGGGATACGCGGCTACACCTTC
>TRBJ2-7|few|.|TRBV27
CASSSPPTYEQYF
TGTGCCAGCAGTTCCCCCCCTACCTACGAGCAGTACTTC
>TRBJ1-5|.|.|TRBV7-8
CASSSLRGEYSNQPQHF
TGTGCCAGCAGCTCCCTTAGGGGCGAGTATAGCAATCAGCCCCAGCATTTT
>TRBJ1-1|.|.|TRBV2
CASSAQGDLTEAFF
TGTGCCAGCAGTGCACAGGGTGATCTGACTGAAGCTTTCTTT
>TRBJ1-4|.|.|TRBV4-1
CASSHLGDINEKLFF
TGCGCCAGCAGCCATTTGGGGGACATAAATGAAAAACTGTTTTTT
>TRBJ1-2|.|TRBD1|TRBV19
CASSWAAGGRMNYGYTF
TGTGCCAGTAGTTGGGCGGCAGGGGGACGAATGAACTATGGCTACACCTTC
>TRBJ2-7|.|.|TRBV4-1
CASTKALRDSYEQYF
TGCGCCAGCACCAAAGCTTTGCGGGATTCCTACGAGCAGTACTTC
>TRBJ2-7|once|TRBD2|TRBV6-1
CASSVTPGLAGAYEQYF
TGTGCCAGCAGTGTAACCCCGGGACTAGCGGGAGCCTACGAGCAGTACTTC
>TRBJ1-2|.|.|TRBV28
CASSPGDTSNYGYTF
TGTGCCAGCAGTCCAGGGGACACGTCTAACTATGGCTACACCTTC
>TRBJ2-2|.|.|TRBV5-1
CASSGAAGPNTGELFF
TGCGCCAGCTCAGGGGCAGCGGGACCGAACACCGGGGAGCTGTTTTTT
>TRBJ1-5|.|.|TRBV6-1
CASSELLRGQPQHF
TGTGCCAGCAGTGAACTTCTTAGGGGTCAGCCCCAGCATTTT
>TRBJ2-1|.|TRBD2|TRBV4-1
CASSQAPGLVIYNEQFF
TGCGCCAGCAGCCAAGCCCCGGGACTAGTTATATACAATGAGCAGTTCTTC